These 14 T cell receptor beta chains share one sample of origin, sequenced in a study of beta chain features in type 1 diabetes. Sequencing targeted expressed TCRB transcripts, as all isolated RNA had been reverse transcribed. Assay: immunoSEQ multiplex PCR; the TCRdb copy retains only in-frame clones and omits some. The table includes 450,000 to 550,000 clones, approximately 31% detected once. What was sequenced was naive CD4+ T cells from blood. These receptor sequences come from a man aged 18 to 29 in good health.

The chain joins TRBV7-9 to TRBJ1-5; the D is unclear. V shed 4 bases and J shed 10 bases, with 17 bases lying between them. The CDR3 spans 14 residues. Germline V CDR1 and CDR2: SEHNR, FQNEAQ (reference sequence). CDR3 sequence: CASSSRHPVGPQHF. For the CDR3, the DNA is TGTGCCAGCAGCTCCCGACACCCGGTAGGACCCCAGCATTTT.

This clone was detected a few times. The V and J genes are TRBV29-1 and TRBJ2-7, with 7 bases lining up with TRBD1. With 7 bases clipped from V and 3 bases from J, the junction kept 6 bases outside the gene matches. CDR3 length equals 12 residues. CDR1 and CDR2 (germline): SQVTM, ANQGSEA. Written as DNA, the CDR3 is TGCAGCGCCGGAGGACAGGACTACGAGCAGTACTTC. It specifies CSAGGQDYEQYF.

The V call is TRBV29-1, the J call TRBJ1-2; unclear D gene. Looked up from germline, CDR1 is SQVTM and CDR2 is ANQGSEA. V was pared by 6 bases and J by 2 bases, with 10 bases between. The CDR3 is made up of 12 amino acids. The CDR3 region has the DNA TGCAGCGTCCAGTCCGCAAACTATGGCTACACCTTC. It is translated as CSVQSANYGYTF.

A remark on this clone: The same CDR3 also results from other DNA sequences found in this sample. V usage is TRBV28 and J usage is TRBJ1-2, with 7 bases fitting TRBD1. The CDR3 spans 12 residues. Germline lookup yields CDR1 MDHEN and CDR2 SYDVKM. V lost 5 bases, J lost 4 bases, and 1 base stayed unmatched. The CDR3 region is CASSRDSYGYTF. The DNA of the CDR3 is TGTGCCAGCAGTCGGGACAGCTATGGCTACACCTTC.

This clone was counted only a few times. The V call is TRBV7-3, the J call TRBJ2-1, with D maybe TRBD1 (5 bases). The CDR3 length is 16 residues. CDR1 and CDR2 (germline): SGHTA, FQGTGA. Deletions cut 2 bases from V and 0 bases from J, with 11 bases between. CDR3 sequence (DNA): TGTGCCAGCAGCTTAGGGGCCGGGTACTCCTACAATGAGCAGTTCTTC. Its translation is CASSLGAGYSYNEQFF.

This clone turned up a few times. CDR3 sequence (DNA): TGTGCCAGCAGAGAGCGGGACCTCTCCTACAATGAGCAGTTCTTC. Amino acid sequence: CASRERDLSYNEQFF. V and J are TRBV28 and TRBJ2-1, with 7 nucleotides matching TRBD2. Trimming removed 6 bases from V and 0 bases from J; junction bases left unmatched: 5. This CDR3 has 15 amino acids. The germline V gene encodes CDR1 MDHEN and CDR2 SYDVKM.

The J gene is TRBJ1-1, the V gene TRBV2; D gene uncertain. The length of the CDR3 is 15 residues. Trimming took off 5 bases at V and 1 base at J, with 14 bases between the two ends. Germline CDR1 SNHLY, CDR2 FYNNEI. The CDR3 region has the DNA TGTGCCAGCAGTCCTACAGCGGCCGGGAACACTGAAGCTTTCTTT. Protein product: CASSPTAAGNTEAFF.

This clone has a single count. V usage is TRBV7-8 and J usage is TRBJ2-7; D possibly uses TRBD1 or TRBD2 (5 bases each). Germline lookup yields CDR1 SGHVS and CDR2 FQNEAQ. This CDR3 region has 15 residues. Trimming took off 0 bases at V and 6 bases at J, with 15 bases between the two ends. The CDR3 bases are TGTGCCAGCAGCTTAGCCTGGGAGTGGGGGTCCGAGCAGTACTTC. It is translated as CASSLAWEWGSEQYF.

The chain recombines TRBV6-1 with TRBJ2-3; 11 bases are a match to TRBD2. V gave up 7 bases and J gave up 3 bases; unmatched junction bases: 3. The CDR3 sequence is 14 residues long. The germline V gene encodes CDR1 MNHNS and CDR2 SASEGT. CDR3 sequence: CASIAGGSTDTQYF. The CDR3 DNA reads TGTGCCAGCATAGCGGGAGGGTCAACAGATACGCAGTATTTT.

The chain joins TRBV29-1 to TRBJ2-3; D not certain. The CDR3 is 14 amino acids. With 4 bases removed from V and 1 base from J, the gap between germline ends came to 12 bases. Per the germline V gene, CDR1 is SQVTM and CDR2 is ANQGSEA. CDR3 bases: TGCAGCGTTGGAGCGCCAGTCGGCACAGATACGCAGTATTTT. Amino acid sequence: CSVGAPVGTDTQYF.

This clone was found a few times. J is TRBJ1-2 and V is TRBV29-1; D perhaps matches TRBD1 (5 bases). The germline V gene encodes CDR1 SQVTM and CDR2 ANQGSEA. The CDR3 has 14 amino acids. Deletions cut 2 bases from V and 1 base from J, with 11 bases between. The CDR3 bases are TGCAGCGTTGAACCCAGGGACTTTAACTATGGCTACACCTTC. This gives the protein CSVEPRDFNYGYTF.

This chain joins TRBV15 and TRBJ1-2; TRBD1 aligns across 10 bases. CDR3 length equals 14 residues. Trimming cost V 5 bases and J 9 bases; bases outside gene matches: 9. From germline, CDR1 is LNHNV and CDR2 YYDKDF (reference sequence). CDR3 residues: CATSVRDRGSSYTF. The CDR3 DNA is TGTGCCACCAGCGTCCGGGACAGGGGAAGTAGCTACACCTTC.

The chain is built from TRBV28 and TRBJ2-5; 7 nucleotides align to TRBD1. The V gene's germline CDR1 is MDHEN and CDR2 SYDVKM. The CDR3 is 15 residues long. Trimming removed 5 bases from V and 0 bases from J; junction bases left unmatched: 6. Here the CDR3 reads CASSPGTEYQETQYF. The CDR3 bases are TGTGCCAGCAGTCCCGGGACAGAGTACCAAGAGACCCAGTACTTC.

This clone turned up a few times. The genes are TRBV28 and TRBJ2-7; 7 bases match TRBD2. CDR1 and CDR2 (germline): MDHEN, SYDVKM. The CDR3 is 13 residues long. V shed 9 bases, J shed 2 bases, and the junction held 7 bases outside the gene matches. The CDR3 sequence: CASRTGGTYEQYF. DNA for the CDR3: TGTGCCAGTCGTACGGGGGGAACCTACGAGCAGTACTTC. Supplemented by reference TRBV28 and TRBJ2-7, the full variable domain reads DVKVTQSSRYLVKRTGEKVFLECVQDMDHENMFWYRQDPGLGLRLIYFSYDVKMKEKGDIPEGYSVSREKKERFSLILESASTNQTSMYLCASRTGGTYEQYFGPGTRLTVT.